Listed below are T cell receptor beta chains from one sample, sequenced in a study of OX40 agonist ivuxolimab in advanced cancers. TCRdb's copy holds only in-frame clones and misses some; the assay was immunoSEQ multiplex PCR. Of 9,000 to 15,000 clones in the sample, approximately 87% were seen once. Sample: CD4+ or CD8+ T cells sorted from blood, taken in a trial of the OX40 agonist ivuxolimab. The receptors derive from an adult with an advanced solid tumor such as melanoma, head and neck, liver or kidney cancer. CDR3s include the opening cysteine and the closing phenylalanine or tryptophan. The D gene is left open where the match is weak. Clone size appears in some rows only: once, few, many, or a class for an expanded clone.

D gene: TRBD2
J gene: TRBJ2-1
clone size: NA
V gene: TRBV7-2
CDR3 DNA: TGTGCCAGCAGCTGGCCTACTAGCGGGTCCTACAATGAGCAGTTCTTC
CDR3 protein: CASSWPTSGSYNEQFF

D gene: TRBD1
J gene: TRBJ2-1
clone size: NA
V gene: TRBV28
CDR3 DNA: TGTGCCAGCAGCCGTACAGGGGCCGTCAATGAGCAGTTCTTC
CDR3 protein: CASSRTGAVNEQFF

D gene: NA
J gene: TRBJ1-4
clone size: NA
V gene: TRBV28
CDR3 DNA: TGTGCCGCAGATGGGCGCGGTGGGGAAAAACTGTTTTTT
CDR3 protein: CAADGRGGEKLFF

D gene: NA
J gene: TRBJ1-5
clone size: few
V gene: TRBV10-2
CDR3 DNA: TGCGCCAGCAGTGAGTTGACTAATCAGCCCCAGCATTTT
CDR3 protein: CASSELTNQPQHF

D gene: NA
J gene: TRBJ1-1
clone size: NA
V gene: TRBV7-2
CDR3 DNA: TGTGCCAGCAGAAGGGGGGAGTCCCAAAAAGCTTTCTTT
CDR3 protein: CASRRGESQKAFF

D gene: NA
J gene: TRBJ2-5
clone size: NA
V gene: TRBV7-6
CDR3 DNA: TGTGCCAGCAGCTACCTCCGGGACTTTCAAGAGACCCAGTACTTC
CDR3 protein: CASSYLRDFQETQYF

D gene: NA
J gene: TRBJ2-1
clone size: NA
V gene: TRBV7-8
CDR3 DNA: TGTGCCAGCAGCTTACCCGTGGGCAATGAGCAGTTCTTC
CDR3 protein: CASSLPVGNEQFF

D gene: TRBD2
J gene: TRBJ2-1
clone size: NA
V gene: TRBV7-9
CDR3 DNA: TGTGCCCTAGCGGGCCCCGAGTTCTTC
CDR3 protein: CALAGPEFF

D gene: NA
J gene: TRBJ1-5
clone size: NA
V gene: TRBV4-1
CDR3 DNA: TGCGCCAGCAGCCAAGAAGCGAGCTGGGACCAGCCCCAGCATTTT
CDR3 protein: CASSQEASWDQPQHF

D gene: TRBD2
J gene: TRBJ2-5
clone size: NA
V gene: TRBV5-8
CDR3 DNA: TGTGCCAGCAGCTTACTAGCGGGAGGTAGAGTGGAGACCCAGTACTTC
CDR3 protein: CASSLLAGGRVETQYF

D gene: TRBD2
J gene: TRBJ2-3
clone size: NA
V gene: TRBV11-3
CDR3 DNA: TGTGCCAGCAGCGCCGCCGGGACTAGCGGGGAAGATACGCAGTATTTT
CDR3 protein: CASSAAGTSGEDTQYF

D gene: TRBD2
J gene: TRBJ2-7
clone size: NA
V gene: TRBV14
CDR3 DNA: TGTGCCAGCAGCCTCCCCCCGGCGGGAGTCTCCTACGAGCAGTACTTC
CDR3 protein: CASSLPPAGVSYEQYF

D gene: NA
J gene: TRBJ1-5
clone size: NA
V gene: TRBV10-1
CDR3 DNA: TGCGCCAGCAGTGAGTCATGGACGGACTCGGTCGTAAGCAATCAGCCCCAGCATTTT
CDR3 protein: CASSESWTDSVVSNQPQHF

D gene: TRBD1
J gene: TRBJ2-3
clone size: NA
V gene: TRBV5-1
CDR3 DNA: TGCGCCAGCAGCTTGGGGGACAGGGAAGGCACAGATACGCAGTATTTT
CDR3 protein: CASSLGDREGTDTQYF

D gene: TRBD1
J gene: TRBJ1-5
clone size: NA
V gene: TRBV27
CDR3 DNA: TGTGCCAGCAGTTTATTCAGGGGGGATTATCAGCCCCAGCATTTT
CDR3 protein: CASSLFRGDYQPQHF

D gene: NA
J gene: TRBJ2-7
clone size: NA
V gene: TRBV4-3
CDR3 DNA: TGCGCCAGCAGCCAAGATATGAGCGGAGGCGCCTACGAGCAGTACTTC
CDR3 protein: CASSQDMSGGAYEQYF

D gene: NA
J gene: TRBJ1-1
clone size: NA
V gene: TRBV7-3
CDR3 DNA: TGTGCCAGCAGCCCAGGCGGGCACACTGAAGCTTTCTTT
CDR3 protein: CASSPGGHTEAFF

D gene: NA
J gene: TRBJ2-2
clone size: once
V gene: TRBV20-1
CDR3 DNA: TGCAGTGCTAGAGTAGCTGGGGAGCTGTTTTTT
CDR3 protein: CSARVAGELFF

D gene: TRBD2
J gene: TRBJ2-7
clone size: NA
V gene: TRBV6-1
CDR3 DNA: TGTGCCAGCCTTAGCGGGCCGAGCTACGAGCAGTACTTC
CDR3 protein: CASLSGPSYEQYF

D gene: TRBD1
J gene: TRBJ2-6
clone size: once
V gene: TRBV2
CDR3 DNA: TGTGCCAGCAGTACGGACAGGTTCTCTGGGGCCAACGTCCTGACTTTC
CDR3 protein: CASSTDRFSGANVLTF

D gene: NA
J gene: TRBJ2-1
clone size: once
V gene: TRBV6-1
CDR3 DNA: TGTGCCAGCAGTGAATGGGGCGGTGAGCAGTTCTTC
CDR3 protein: CASSEWGGEQFF

D gene: NA
J gene: TRBJ2-7
clone size: few
V gene: TRBV7-9
CDR3 DNA: TGTGCCAGCAGCTTAGGCGGGGACCGGGAGCAGTACTTC
CDR3 protein: CASSLGGDREQYF

D gene: NA
J gene: TRBJ1-5
clone size: NA
V gene: TRBV6-1
CDR3 DNA: TGTGCCAGCGGGGACATTAGAGGAAATCAGCCCCAGCATTTT
CDR3 protein: CASGDIRGNQPQHF

D gene: NA
J gene: TRBJ2-5
clone size: once
V gene: TRBV6-5
CDR3 DNA: TGTGCCAGCAGTGTGCGGGAGACCCAGTACTTC
CDR3 protein: CASSVRETQYF

D gene: TRBD2
J gene: TRBJ2-2
clone size: NA
V gene: TRBV4-1
CDR3 DNA: TGCGCCAGCAGCCAACTAGCGGGAGTGGGCGGGGAGCTGTTTTTT
CDR3 protein: CASSQLAGVGGELFF

D gene: NA
J gene: TRBJ2-5
clone size: NA
V gene: TRBV9
CDR3 DNA: TGTGCCAGCAGCGCCCAGGGTTTGGGAGAGACCCAGTACTTC
CDR3 protein: CASSAQGLGETQYF

D gene: TRBD1
J gene: TRBJ2-1
clone size: NA
V gene: TRBV4-3
CDR3 DNA: TGCGCCAGCAGCCTAGGGACAGTTGACAATGAGCAGTTCTTC
CDR3 protein: CASSLGTVDNEQFF

D gene: NA
J gene: TRBJ2-3
clone size: NA
V gene: TRBV11-2
CDR3 DNA: TGTGCCAGCAGCGCACAGGGTCCAGATACGCAGTATTTT
CDR3 protein: CASSAQGPDTQYF

D gene: NA
J gene: TRBJ2-7
clone size: NA
V gene: TRBV28
CDR3 DNA: TGTGCCAGCAGTTTCCCGCAACAGGGTTACGAGCAGTACTTC
CDR3 protein: CASSFPQQGYEQYF

D gene: NA
J gene: TRBJ1-6
clone size: once
V gene: TRBV7-9
CDR3 DNA: TGTGCCAGCAGCTTAGCACTATGGGAGGATAATTCACCCCTCCACTTT
CDR3 protein: CASSLALWEDNSPLHF

D gene: NA
J gene: TRBJ2-6
clone size: medium-sized
V gene: TRBV5-6
CDR3 DNA: TGTGCCAGCAGCTTGCAAGCTTCCGTCTATGGGGCCAACGTCCTGACTTTC
CDR3 protein: CASSLQASVYGANVLTF

D gene: TRBD1
J gene: TRBJ2-7
clone size: few
V gene: TRBV5-5
CDR3 DNA: TGTGCCAGCAGCTTTAGGGGGCCCAAACCGGGACAGGGGTTGGACGAGCAGTACTTC
CDR3 protein: CASSFRGPKPGQGLDEQYF

D gene: NA
J gene: TRBJ2-7
clone size: few
V gene: TRBV28
CDR3 DNA: TGTGCCAGCAGTTTAGGGGGACGAGGAATTTCCTACGAGCAGTACTTC
CDR3 protein: CASSLGGRGISYEQYF

D gene: NA
J gene: TRBJ2-2
clone size: NA
V gene: TRBV15
CDR3 DNA: TGTGCCACCAGCAGAGATTGGGGGACCGGCACCGGGGAGCTGTTTTTT
CDR3 protein: CATSRDWGTGTGELFF

D gene: NA
J gene: TRBJ2-7
clone size: NA
V gene: TRBV27
CDR3 DNA: TGTGCCAGCAGTTTCGGGACAACCTACGAGCAGTACTTC
CDR3 protein: CASSFGTTYEQYF

D gene: TRBD1
J gene: TRBJ1-1
clone size: few
V gene: TRBV7-9
CDR3 DNA: TGTGCCAGCAGCTTACACGTAGGACAGGGCAACACTGAAGCTTTCTTT
CDR3 protein: CASSLHVGQGNTEAFF

D gene: TRBD2
J gene: TRBJ2-1
clone size: NA
V gene: TRBV11-3
CDR3 DNA: TGTGCCAGCAGCCCAGGACTAGCGGGAGGGATCTCCTACAATGAGCAGTTCTTC
CDR3 protein: CASSPGLAGGISYNEQFF

D gene: TRBD2
J gene: TRBJ2-7
clone size: NA
V gene: TRBV9
CDR3 DNA: TGTGCCAGCAGCGAACTAGCGGGAACCTACGAGCAGTACTTC
CDR3 protein: CASSELAGTYEQYF

D gene: TRBD1
J gene: TRBJ1-2
clone size: NA
V gene: TRBV19
CDR3 DNA: TGTGCCACCCTCTCCATCGGACAGGAGGATAACTATGGCTACACCTTC
CDR3 protein: CATLSIGQEDNYGYTF

D gene: NA
J gene: TRBJ1-2
clone size: NA
V gene: TRBV5-1
CDR3 DNA: TGCGCCAGCAGCTTGGTCCGGGGCGCGGATGGCTACACCTTC
CDR3 protein: CASSLVRGADGYTF

D gene: TRBD2
J gene: TRBJ2-7
clone size: once
V gene: TRBV5-4
CDR3 DNA: TGTGCCAGCAGCTTGCCGGGAGGACTCGAGCAGTACTTC
CDR3 protein: CASSLPGGLEQYF

D gene: NA
J gene: TRBJ2-2
clone size: NA
V gene: TRBV14
CDR3 DNA: TGTGCCAGCAGCCGACTGACCGGGGAGCTGTTTTTT
CDR3 protein: CASSRLTGELFF

D gene: NA
J gene: TRBJ2-3
clone size: few
V gene: TRBV4-3
CDR3 DNA: TGCGCCAGCAGCCAAGTGGCAGGGAGCTTAGGCACAGATACGCAGTATTTT
CDR3 protein: CASSQVAGSLGTDTQYF

D gene: TRBD2
J gene: TRBJ2-7
clone size: few
V gene: TRBV7-9
CDR3 DNA: TGTGCCAGCAGCTCATTCCGGGCGGGAGTGTTCCACGAGCAGTACTTC
CDR3 protein: CASSSFRAGVFHEQYF

D gene: NA
J gene: TRBJ2-5
clone size: NA
V gene: TRBV7-9
CDR3 DNA: TGTGCCAGCAGCCATGGGACGGACTTTTTTGACTTC
CDR3 protein: CASSHGTDFFDF

D gene: NA
J gene: TRBJ2-3
clone size: NA
V gene: TRBV10-3
CDR3 DNA: TGTGCCATCAAAGTCGGCGGGACAACATCGGATACGCAGTATTTT
CDR3 protein: CAIKVGGTTSDTQYF

D gene: TRBD2
J gene: TRBJ2-1
clone size: NA
V gene: TRBV7-6
CDR3 DNA: TGTGCCAGCAGCTTCCGCACTAGCGGGAACAATGAGCAGTTCTTC
CDR3 protein: CASSFRTSGNNEQFF

D gene: TRBD1
J gene: TRBJ1-5
clone size: NA
V gene: TRBV6-5
CDR3 DNA: TGTGCCAGCAGTTACGCCAGGGGGCAGCCCCAGCATTTT
CDR3 protein: CASSYARGQPQHF